The rows below give T cell receptor beta chains drawn from one sample of a study of T cells in Graves' hyperthyroidism and ophthalmopathy. TCRdb ran MiXCR on the multiplex PCR reads and lists one entry per CDR3 protein. The sample shows almost 350,000 distinct CDR3 sequences, roughly 20% of them seen only once. The sequenced sample was blood. The receptors derive from a woman between 40 and 55 years old with Graves' ophthalmopathy. The CDR3 runs from the conserved cysteine through the conserved F or W. A D gene is named only where the DNA matches it firmly. Size is stated for part of the rows, as once, few or many counts, or as a class when the clone is expanded.

TRBJ1-2	.	TRBV10-3	TRBD1	CATDATGGQDGYTF	TGTGCCACCGACGCGACAGGGGGCCAGGATGGCTACACCTTC
TRBJ2-4	many	TRBV12-3/TRBV12-4	.	CASSPKPWVQYF	TGTGCCAGCAGCCCGAAGCCCTGGGTTCAGTACTTC
TRBJ2-5	many	TRBV27	.	CASSPNRLVGETQYF	TGTGCCAGCAGTCCGAATAGACTAGTCGGAGAGACCCAGTACTTC
TRBJ2-2	.	TRBV12-3/TRBV12-4	TRBD1	CASSTGTGYGELFF	TGTGCCAGCAGTACCGGGACAGGGTACGGGGAGCTGTTTTTT
TRBJ2-2	.	TRBV28	TRBD2	CASSLRTSGSPTGELFF	TGTGCCAGCAGTTTACGGACTAGCGGGAGCCCCACCGGGGAGCTGTTTTTT
TRBJ2-5	many	TRBV28	.	CASRSGSQGVETQYF	TGTGCCAGCAGATCCGGGTCACAGGGCGTAGAGACCCAGTACTTC
TRBJ2-7	few	TRBV3-1	.	CASSNTGYEQYF	TGTGCCAGCAGTAACACAGGGTACGAGCAGTACTTC
TRBJ1-1	many	TRBV3-1	TRBD1	CASGQQGDTEAFF	TGTGCCAGCGGACAGCAGGGGGACACTGAAGCTTTCTTT
TRBJ2-2	many	TRBV5-1	TRBD1	CASSWDRANTGELFF	TGCGCCAGCAGCTGGGACAGGGCGAACACCGGGGAGCTGTTTTTT
TRBJ2-7	many	TRBV5-1	.	CASRSGDWEQYF	TGCGCCAGCAGATCGGGGGATTGGGAGCAGTACTTC
TRBJ1-1	.	TRBV30	.	CAWSVSGVNTEAFF	TGTGCCTGGAGTGTATCGGGGGTGAACACTGAAGCTTTCTTT
TRBJ2-7	many	TRBV7-8	.	CASSSEEGYEQYF	TGTGCCAGCAGCTCGGAGGAGGGTTACGAGCAGTACTTC
TRBJ1-1	.	TRBV6-2/TRBV6-3	.	CASSYEARNTEAFF	TGTGCCAGCAGTTACGAGGCGAGGAACACTGAAGCTTTCTTT
TRBJ2-5	many	TRBV7-9	.	CASSLLGLETQYF	TGTGCCAGCAGCTTACTTGGTCTGGAGACCCAGTACTTC
TRBJ2-2	.	TRBV20-1	TRBD2	CSASGLAGDNGELFF	TGCAGTGCCTCGGGGCTAGCGGGAGATAACGGGGAGCTGTTTTTT
TRBJ1-5	many	TRBV28	.	CASSFKGLASAQHF	TGTGCCAGCAGTTTTAAGGGGTTGGCGTCTGCCCAGCATTTT